The entry below describes one TCR beta chain. The record originates from a study of T cell changes during pregnancy in multiple sclerosis. Sequenced by immunoSEQ multiplex PCR; TCRdb stores in-frame clones only, minus some. The sample holds tens of thousands of clones, more than 90% seen once. The sequenced sample was CD8+ T cells from peripheral blood mononuclear cells, obtained before pregnancy. The TCR originated in a female donor with multiple sclerosis, enrolled in a pregnancy study.

CDR3 loop: CASSQDWGGFSYEQYF. The CDR3 region has the DNA TGCGCCAGCAGCCAAGATTGGGGGGGCTTCTCCTACGAGCAGTACTTC. The chain couples TRBV4-3 to TRBJ2-7; TRBD2 is a possible D gene (7 bases). Germline assignment: CDR1 LGHNA and CDR2 YSLEER. V dropped 0 bases and J dropped 0 bases, with 12 bases sitting between them. This CDR3 is built from 16 residues.